The next 23 T cell receptor beta chains were all read from a single sample in a study of Ad26.COV2.S vaccination and SARS-CoV-2 variants. Specified treatment: roughly 19 received Ad26.COV2.S at low or high dose, single or two shots; 5 received placebo; per-sample allocation not given. Samples came from day 63 after the first vaccine or placebo injection. Measured with immunoSEQ multiplex PCR; TCRdb has only the in-frame clones, and not every one. Among 410,000 or so clones, 80% to 95% were seen once, and the ten largest hold 1.5% to 2%. The source was peripheral blood, collected in a trial of Ad26.COV2.S vaccine versus placebo. These receptors were collected from a person between 18 and 65 years old who received the Ad26.COV2.S COVID-19 vaccine or a placebo.

This clone was seen once. This sequence joins TRBV3-1 (or the pseudogene TRBV3-2) and TRBJ2-1; TRBD1 matches at 9 bases. Germline CDR1 reads LGHDT; CDR2 reads YNNKEL (reference sequence). Trimming at V came to 6 bases and at J to 9 bases, leaving 18 bases not matched to a gene. The CDR3 is 17 residues long. The CDR3 spells CASRGGDRERTGSEQFF. CDR3 DNA sequence: TGTGCCAGCAGGGGGGGGGACAGGGAAAGAACTGGCAGTGAGCAGTTCTTC.

V is TRBV4-3 and J is TRBJ2-1; TRBD1 or TRBD2 may be the D gene (5 bases each). Trimming left V 1 base short and J 2 bases short, with 12 bases between. Per the germline V gene, CDR1 is LGHNA and CDR2 is YSLEER. CDR3 length equals 16 residues. Here the CDR3 DNA reads TGCGCCAGCAGCCAAGGGGGCGGGCTGACCTACAATGAGCAGTTCTTC. The encoded protein is CASSQGGGLTYNEQFF.

V is TRBV24-1 and J is TRBJ2-2; D might be TRBD1 (6 bases). V dropped 1 base and J dropped 5 bases, with 13 bases sitting between them. CDR1 and CDR2 (germline): KGHDR, SFDVKD. The CDR3 totals 16 residues. The CDR3: CATSDFRQGWTGELFF. CDR3 coding DNA: TGTGCCACCAGTGATTTCCGGCAGGGGTGGACCGGGGAGCTGTTTTTT.

The V call is TRBV7-6, the J call TRBJ1-3, with D perhaps TRBD1 (6 bases). Germline V gene data show CDR1 as SGHVS and CDR2 as FNYEAQ. The CDR3 covers 13 residues. Trimming stripped 10 bases from V and 0 bases from J, with 10 bases between. The CDR3, as DNA: TGTGCCACTAGGACAGACTCTGGAAACACCATATATTTT. As protein: CATRTDSGNTIYF.

In its sample, this clone was seen a few times. This chain uses TRBV4-1 with TRBJ2-3; D gene unclear. Trimming shortened V by 2 bases and J by 6 bases, and 6 bases separated the two germline ends. There are 12 residues in the CDR3. Germline loops: CDR1 MGHRA, CDR2 YSYEKL. For the CDR3, the DNA is TGCGCCAGCAGCCAATTTGAGGATACGCAGTATTTT. It encodes CASSQFEDTQYF.

The genes are TRBV5-1 and TRBJ2-6; D is possibly TRBD1 (6 bases). Germline CDR1 reads SGHRS; CDR2 reads YFSETQ. This CDR3 has 15 amino acids. The V end was cut by 0 bases, the J end by 12 bases, with 16 bases between. CDR3 nucleotides: TGCGCCAGCAGCTTGGTAGTTGGGGGCCCGGGCGTCCTGACTTTC. Translated, it gives CASSLVVGGPGVLTF.

The genes are TRBV7-2 and TRBJ1-3, with 7 bases that match TRBD1. The length of the CDR3 is 16 residues. The V gene's germline CDR1 is SGHTA and CDR2 FQGNSA. Trimming took 4 bases from V and 0 from J; bases not matched to a gene: 6. The CDR3 is CASSWGSGGSGNTIYF. In DNA, the CDR3 is TGTGCCAGCAGCTGGGGATCAGGGGGCTCTGGAAACACCATATATTTT.

V gene TRBV9 combines with J gene TRBJ1-2, with unresolved D. Germline V gene sequence: CDR1 SGDLS, CDR2 YYNGEE. The CDR3 covers 14 residues. The V gene lost 0 bases and the J gene lost 1 base, with 7 bases spanning the gap. CDR3 DNA: TGTGCCAGCAGCGTAGGACCGCTTAACTATGGCTACACCTTC. Translated: CASSVGPLNYGYTF.

The chain couples TRBV30 to TRBJ1-4; D is undetermined. The CDR3 runs to 15 residues. Germline CDR1 is GTSNPN and CDR2 is SVGIG (reference sequence). With 4 bases removed from V and 0 bases from J, the gap between germline ends came to 12 bases. This CDR3 reads CAWNYRGATNEKLFF. The DNA of the CDR3 is TGTGCCTGGAATTATCGGGGAGCAACTAATGAAAAACTGTTTTTT.

The chain has TRBV4-1 and TRBJ1-3; the D is unclear. Germline V gene data show CDR1 as MGHRA and CDR2 as YSYEKL. The CDR3 length is 13 residues. The V gene lost 0 bases and the J gene lost 5 bases, with 5 bases spanning the gap. This CDR3 is CASSQDSRNTIYF. The CDR3 bases are TGCGCCAGCAGCCAAGATAGTAGAAACACCATATATTTT.

V usage is TRBV6-2 or TRBV6-3 and J usage is TRBJ1-2; D ambiguous. V gave up 0 bases and J gave up 8 bases, with 7 bases separating them. The CDR3 sequence is 12 residues long. Germline V gene data show CDR1 as MNHEY and CDR2 as SVGEGT. CDR3 residues: CASSYSYLGYTF. The CDR3 region has the DNA TGTGCCAGCAGTTACTCGTATCTGGGCTACACCTTC.

The chain employs TRBV18 and TRBJ2-3; unclear D gene. The CDR3 consists of 13 residues. V shed 3 bases and J shed 10 bases, with 14 bases lying between them. In germline, CDR1 is KGHSH, CDR2 LQKENI. DNA for the CDR3: TGTGCCAGCTCACCCTCCCCGGTGGCCGCGCAGTATTTT. This translates into CASSPSPVAAQYF.

The rearrangement links TRBV6-1 to TRBJ2-7, with D perhaps TRBD2 (6 bases). V shed 2 bases and J shed 2 bases, with 10 bases lying between them. CDR1 is MNHNS, CDR2 SASEGT, per germline. The CDR3 runs 14 residues. CDR3 DNA sequence: TGTGCCAGCAGTGAACCCGGGGGTACCTACGAGCAGTACTTC. This gives the protein CASSEPGGTYEQYF.

The gene calls are TRBV3-1 (or the pseudogene TRBV3-2) and TRBJ1-1; D remains unclear. The V end lost 3 bases, the J end lost 4 bases, and 6 bases lay between the germline ends. This CDR3 contains 12 residues. The V gene's germline CDR1 is LGHDT and CDR2 YNNKEL (reference sequence). CDR3 sequence: CASSHAGTEAFF. The DNA of the CDR3 is TGTGCCAGCAGCCATGCCGGCACTGAAGCTTTCTTT.

The chain employs TRBV3-1 (or the pseudogene TRBV3-2) and TRBJ1-6, with D perhaps TRBD1 (6 bases). CDR3 length: 14 residues. Germline CDR1 LGHDT, CDR2 YNNKEL (reference sequence). Trimming stripped 4 bases from V and 7 bases from J, with 11 bases between. CDR3 DNA sequence: TGTGCCAGCAGCCTTGGGACATCCAATTCACCCCTCCACTTT. Translating it yields CASSLGTSNSPLHF.

The CDR3 nucleotides read TGTGCCAGCAGTTACCCCCTGTTAACGCCCCAGCATTTT. Translation: CASSYPLLTPQHF. The gene calls are TRBV6-2 or TRBV6-3 and TRBJ1-5; the D is unclear. The V end was cut by 2 bases, the J end by 9 bases, with 11 bases between. This CDR3 contains 13 residues. Germline CDR1 and CDR2: MNHEY and SVGEGT.

This chain links TRBV6-2 or TRBV6-3 with TRBJ1-2, with D maybe TRBD1 (6 bases). V shed 2 bases and J shed 8 bases, with 21 bases lying between them. This CDR3 region has 16 residues. Germline CDR1 MNHEY, CDR2 SVGEGT. The DNA for the CDR3 is TGTGCCAGCAGTTACGTACCCCGGAGGCAGGGGAAAGGCTACACCTTC. Its protein is CASSYVPRRQGKGYTF.

The genes are TRBV30 and TRBJ2-7, with TRBD1 matching 9 bases. Trimming cost V 3 bases and J 3 bases; bases outside gene matches: 9. Germline-derived CDR1 and CDR2 are GTSNPN and SVGIG (reference sequence). This CDR3 spans 15 amino acids. CDR3 coding DNA: TGTGCCTGGAGCGGGCCGGGACAGGGAATCTACGAGCAGTACTTC. This codes for CAWSGPGQGIYEQYF. Full variable domain (remainder filled in from reference TRBV30 and TRBJ2-7): SQTIHQWPATLVQPVGSPLSLECTVEGTSNPNLYWYRQAAGRGLQLLFYSVGIGQISSEVPQNLSASRPQDRQFILSSKKLLLSDSGFYLCAWSGPGQGIYEQYFGPGTRLTVT.

The rearrangement joins TRBV19 to TRBJ1-2; D unresolved. Germline V lookup: CDR1 LNHDA, CDR2 SQIVND (reference sequence). Trimming cost V 3 bases and J 10 bases, with 18 bases left between them. CDR3 length equals 14 residues. As DNA, the CDR3 is TGTGCCAGTAGTATGGAGGGCAGGCCGTCTCACTACACCTTC. This codes for CASSMEGRPSHYTF.

The chain's CDR3 is CASSSHHSENQETQYF. The CDR3, as DNA: TGTGCCAGCAGCTCCCACCATTCAGAGAACCAAGAGACCCAGTACTTC. This chain joins TRBV7-9 and TRBJ2-5, with unresolved D. Germline V gives CDR1 SEHNR, CDR2 FQNEAQ (reference sequence). V was clipped by 4 bases and J by 0 bases, with 15 bases between them. This CDR3 spans 16 amino acids.

The chain couples TRBV28 to TRBJ1-2; no reliable D call. This CDR3 region has 13 residues. V dropped 3 bases and J dropped 8 bases, with 13 bases sitting between them. Germline CDR1 and CDR2: MDHEN and SYDVKM. The CDR3 nucleotides are TGTGCCAGCAGTTTCCCCTTGATGGACGGCTACACCTTC. Translation: CASSFPLMDGYTF.

V usage is TRBV6-5 and J usage is TRBJ2-7; D possibly matches TRBD1 or TRBD2 (5 bases each). Trimming shortened V by 5 bases and J by 2 bases, and 10 bases separated the two germline ends. The CDR3 length is 13 residues. Germline CDR1 is MNHEY and CDR2 is SVGAGI. CDR3 in amino acids: CASSPGTTYEQYF. The CDR3, as DNA: TGTGCCAGCAGTCCAGGGACGACCTACGAGCAGTACTTC.

V usage is TRBV5-6 and J usage is TRBJ2-7, with 8 nucleotides matching TRBD1. Germline CDR1 SGHDT, CDR2 YYEEEE. This CDR3 spans 15 amino acids. With V trimmed by 1 base and J by 0 bases, 3 bases remained unmatched. CDR3 sequence reads: CASSLLGQDSYEQYF. CDR3 bases: TGTGCCAGCAGCTTGTTGGGACAGGACTCCTACGAGCAGTACTTC.